The 14 T cell receptor beta chains reported below all come from one sample, sequenced in a study of T cell repertoires in cytomegalovirus infection. Each CDR3 protein gets one entry after TCRdb re-called the reads with MiXCR. The repertoire holds 750,000 to 950,000 distinct CDR3 sequences, 25% to 30% seen once, with 10% to 15% in the top ten. Their target antigens are unknown. Sequences were derived from cultured CD8+ T cells from PBMCs, sampled from culture after CMV antigen stimulation. The receptor set was obtained from a human donor in good health (CMV status not recorded). Some clones in this sample may be carry-over from other donors' samples.

This clonotype appeared a single time. The rearrangement uses TRBV6-5 and TRBJ2-5, with a possible D match to TRBD1 (5 bases). Germline lookup yields CDR1 MNHEY and CDR2 SVGAGI. V gave up 4 bases and J gave up 3 bases, with 12 bases separating them. The CDR3 runs 14 residues. CDR3 in amino acids: CASSFTEGEETQYF. CDR3 DNA: TGTGCCAGCAGTTTTACGGAAGGGGAAGAGACCCAGTACTTC.

This clonotype has more than one count but fewer than ten. V gene TRBV27 combines with J gene TRBJ2-7; D not resolved. The germline V and J ends were trimmed by 0 bases and 0 bases, with 9 bases remaining between them. Germline CDR1 and CDR2: MNHEY and SMNVEV (reference sequence). This CDR3 is 15 amino acids long. The CDR3 coding sequence is TGTGCCAGCAGTTTATCTGGCACCAACTCCTACGAGCAGTACTTC. It encodes CASSLSGTNSYEQYF.

As regards this clonotype: A much more abundant neighbour one base away suggests this may be a read error. This chain joins TRBV7-9 and TRBJ2-2, with no clear D. V was shortened by 4 bases and J by 6 bases, with 6 bases between the two germline ends. This CDR3 contains 12 residues. Germline V gene data show CDR1 as SEHNR and CDR2 as FQNEAQ (reference sequence). In DNA form, the CDR3 reads TGTGCCAGCAGCTGGAGAGCCGGGGAGCTGTTTTTT. Protein sequence: CASSWRAGELFF.

The rearrangement links TRBV4-3 to TRBJ1-1; a weak D match, TRBD1 (6 bases). V shed 0 bases and J shed 2 bases, with 10 bases lying between them. There are 15 residues in the CDR3. Germline values: CDR1 LGHNA, CDR2 YSLEER. This CDR3 reads CASSQDVGANTEAFF. CDR3 DNA: TGCGCCAGCAGCCAAGATGTGGGGGCTAACACTGAAGCTTTCTTT.

The chain joins TRBV28 to TRBJ2-3, with D possibly being TRBD2 (6 bases). Trimming stripped 5 bases from V and 0 bases from J, with 15 bases between. Germline CDR1 is MDHEN and CDR2 is SYDVKM. This CDR3 has 16 amino acids. The DNA of the CDR3 is TGTGCCAGCAGTCGTCACCCCGGGACTAGCACAGATACGCAGTATTTT. This encodes CASSRHPGTSTDTQYF.

The chain is built from TRBV27 and TRBJ2-5; the match to TRBD1 covers 9 bases. Germline CDR1 reads MNHEY; CDR2 reads SMNVEV (reference sequence). Trimming cost V 6 bases and J 4 bases; bases outside gene matches: 15. The CDR3 totals 17 residues. This CDR3 reads CASRPIPGQGKGETQYF. In nucleotides, the CDR3 is TGTGCCAGCAGACCAATTCCGGGACAGGGAAAGGGAGAGACCCAGTACTTC.

This clonotype was picked up many times. The gene calls are TRBV7-2 and TRBJ2-3; 7 nucleotides agree with TRBD2. Per germline, CDR1 SGHTA and CDR2 FQGNSA. CDR3 length: 17 amino acids. V shed 2 bases, J shed 2 bases, and the junction held 10 bases outside the gene matches. CDR3 region: CASSLIPSGGYTDTQYF. The DNA for the CDR3 is TGTGCCAGCAGCTTAATCCCTAGCGGAGGATACACAGATACGCAGTATTTT. Drawing the rest from reference TRBV7-2 and TRBJ2-3, the complete variable domain is GAGVSQSPSNKVTEKGKDVELRCDPISGHTALYWYRQSLGQGLEFLIYFQGNSAPDKSGLPSDRFSAERTGGSVSTLTIQRTQQEDSAVYLCASSLIPSGGYTDTQYFGPGTRLTVL.

The genes are TRBV7-9 and TRBJ1-2; possible D gene TRBD1, 5 bases. Trimming took 0 bases from V and 0 from J, leaving 11 bases between them. Germline assignment: CDR1 SEHNR and CDR2 FQNEAQ (reference sequence). This CDR3 comprises 16 residues. CDR3 sequence: CASSLAVQAANYGYTF. The DNA of the CDR3 is TGTGCCAGCAGCTTAGCCGTACAGGCCGCTAACTATGGCTACACCTTC. The variable domain in full, with the rest retrieved from reference TRBV7-9 and TRBJ1-2, is DTGVSQNPRHKITKRGQNVTFRCDPISEHNRLYWYRQTLGQGPEFLTYFQNEAQLEKSRLLSDRFSAERPKGSFSTLEIQRTEQGDSAMYLCASSLAVQAANYGYTFGSGTRLTVV.

This clonotype was observed many times. The chain carries TRBV7-6 and TRBJ2-1, with TRBD2 matching over 7 bases. CDR3 length: 13 amino acids. Trimming removed 5 bases from V and 6 bases from J; junction bases left unmatched: 4. In germline, CDR1 is SGHVS, CDR2 FNYEAQ. CDR3: CASSPGGSNEQFF. In nucleotides, the CDR3 is TGTGCCAGCAGCCCGGGGGGTAGCAATGAGCAGTTCTTC.

This clonotype has a count of ten or more. The rearrangement uses TRBV7-8 and TRBJ2-7; the D gene is possibly TRBD2 (7 bases). The V gene's germline CDR1 is SGHVS and CDR2 FQNEAQ. Trimming removed 7 bases from V and 3 bases from J, with 22 bases in between. There are 16 residues in the CDR3. This chain's CDR3 is CASIPEGGPLDYEQYF. The DNA for the CDR3 is TGTGCCAGCATCCCCGAGGGGGGGCCACTGGACTACGAGCAGTACTTC.

This clonotype was seen more than once but under ten times. The chain carries TRBV29-1 and TRBJ1-1; TRBD1 might be the D (6 bases). In germline, CDR1 is SQVTM, CDR2 ANQGSEA. CDR3 length: 13 residues. Trimming stripped 7 bases from V and 4 bases from J, with 16 bases between. The CDR3 loop reads CSAWGGEITEAFF. The CDR3 DNA follows: TGCAGCGCGTGGGGGGGCGAGATCACTGAAGCTTTCTTT.

This clonotype came up a few times. The J gene is TRBJ2-1, the V gene TRBV6-6, with no clear D. V shed 0 bases and J shed 9 bases, with 9 bases lying between them. Looked up from germline, CDR1 is MNHNY and CDR2 is SVGAGI (reference sequence). The CDR3 runs to 13 residues. The CDR3 reads CASSYSIIGEQFF. The CDR3 region has the DNA TGTGCCAGCAGTTACTCGATCATCGGTGAGCAGTTCTTC.

The genes are TRBV12-3 or TRBV12-4 and TRBJ1-1; TRBD1 is a possible D gene (5 bases). V was trimmed by 11 bases and J by 5 bases, leaving 15 bases between them. The CDR3 length is 12 residues. The CDR3 loop is CAVGQGRTEAFF. The CDR3 DNA follows: TGTGCCGTGGGGCAGGGTCGAACTGAAGCTTTCTTT.

The rearrangement links TRBV4-1 to TRBJ2-5; possible D gene TRBD2, 5 bases. CDR3 length: 16 residues. Germline CDR1 MGHRA, CDR2 YSYEKL. Trimming took 2 bases from V and 5 from J, leaving 18 bases between them. Here the CDR3 reads CASSQTIRRERETQYF. The CDR3 nucleotides are TGCGCCAGCAGCCAAACCATACGACGGGAAAGGGAGACCCAGTACTTC.